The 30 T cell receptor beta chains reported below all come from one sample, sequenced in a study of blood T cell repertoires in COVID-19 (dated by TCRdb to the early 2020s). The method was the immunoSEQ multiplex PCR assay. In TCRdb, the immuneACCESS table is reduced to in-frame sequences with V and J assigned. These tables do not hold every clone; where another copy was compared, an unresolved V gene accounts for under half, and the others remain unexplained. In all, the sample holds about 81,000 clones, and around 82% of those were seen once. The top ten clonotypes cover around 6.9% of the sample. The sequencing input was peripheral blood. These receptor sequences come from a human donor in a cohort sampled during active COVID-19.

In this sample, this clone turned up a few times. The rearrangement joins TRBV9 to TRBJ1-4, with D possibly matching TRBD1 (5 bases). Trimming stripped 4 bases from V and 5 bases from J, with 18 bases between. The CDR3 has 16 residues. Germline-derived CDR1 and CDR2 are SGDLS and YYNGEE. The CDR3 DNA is TGTGCCAGCAGCACGTACCCGGGACTGGAGAATGAAAAACTGTTTTTT. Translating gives CASSTYPGLENEKLFF.

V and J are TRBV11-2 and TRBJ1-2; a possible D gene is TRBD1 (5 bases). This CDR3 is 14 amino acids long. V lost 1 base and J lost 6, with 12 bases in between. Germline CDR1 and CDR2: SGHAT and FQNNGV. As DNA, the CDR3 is TGTGCCAGCAGCTTAGGCTCGCAGGGAAATGGCTACACCTTC. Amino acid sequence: CASSLGSQGNGYTF.

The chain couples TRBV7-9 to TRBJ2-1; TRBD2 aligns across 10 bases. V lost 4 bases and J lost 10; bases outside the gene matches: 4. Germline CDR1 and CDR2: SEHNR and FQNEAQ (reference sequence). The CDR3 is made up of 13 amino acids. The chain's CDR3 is CASSYASGGEQFF. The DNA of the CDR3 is TGTGCCAGCAGCTATGCTAGCGGGGGAGAGCAGTTCTTC. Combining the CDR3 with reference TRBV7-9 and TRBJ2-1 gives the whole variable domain DTGVSQNPRHKITKRGQNVTFRCDPISEHNRLYWYRQTLGQGPEFLTYFQNEAQLEKSRLLSDRFSAERPKGSFSTLEIQRTEQGDSAMYLCASSYASGGEQFFGPGTRLTVL.

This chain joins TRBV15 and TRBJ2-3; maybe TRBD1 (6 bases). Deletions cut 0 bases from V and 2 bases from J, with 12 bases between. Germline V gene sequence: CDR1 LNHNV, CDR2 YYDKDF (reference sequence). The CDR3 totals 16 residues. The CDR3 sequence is CATSREGARATDTQYF. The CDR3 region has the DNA TGTGCCACCAGCAGAGAGGGGGCCAGGGCCACAGATACGCAGTATTTT.

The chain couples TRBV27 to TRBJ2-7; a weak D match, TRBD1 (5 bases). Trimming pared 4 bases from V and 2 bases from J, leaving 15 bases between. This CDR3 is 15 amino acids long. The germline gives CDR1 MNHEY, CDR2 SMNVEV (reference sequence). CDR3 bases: TGTGCCAGCAGTTCCCAGCGACAGCCCCCCTACGAGCAGTACTTC. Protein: CASSSQRQPPYEQYF.

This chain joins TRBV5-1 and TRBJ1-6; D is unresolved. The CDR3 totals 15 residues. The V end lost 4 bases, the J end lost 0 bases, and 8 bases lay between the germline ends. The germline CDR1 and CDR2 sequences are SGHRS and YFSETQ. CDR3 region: CASSPTSSYNSPLHF. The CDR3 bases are TGCGCCAGCAGCCCAACGAGCTCCTATAATTCACCCCTCCACTTT.

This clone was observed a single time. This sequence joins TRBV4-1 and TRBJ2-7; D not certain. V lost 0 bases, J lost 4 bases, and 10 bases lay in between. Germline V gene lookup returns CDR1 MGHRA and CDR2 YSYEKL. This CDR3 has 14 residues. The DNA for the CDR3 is TGCGCCAGCAGCCAAGAGACACGGATTTACGAGCAGTACTTC. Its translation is CASSQETRIYEQYF.

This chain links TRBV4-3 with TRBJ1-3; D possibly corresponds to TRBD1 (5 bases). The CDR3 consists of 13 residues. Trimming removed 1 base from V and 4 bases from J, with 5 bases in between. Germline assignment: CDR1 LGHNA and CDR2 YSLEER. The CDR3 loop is CASSQGGGNTIYF. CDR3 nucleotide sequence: TGCGCCAGCAGCCAAGGGGGCGGAAACACCATATATTTT.

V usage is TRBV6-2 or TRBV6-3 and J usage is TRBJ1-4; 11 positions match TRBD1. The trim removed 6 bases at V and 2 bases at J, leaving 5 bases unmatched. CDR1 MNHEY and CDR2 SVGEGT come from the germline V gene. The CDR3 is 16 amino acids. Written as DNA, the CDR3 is TGTGCCAGCAGCCACGGGACAGGGGGTACTAATGAAAAACTGTTTTTT. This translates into CASSHGTGGTNEKLFF.

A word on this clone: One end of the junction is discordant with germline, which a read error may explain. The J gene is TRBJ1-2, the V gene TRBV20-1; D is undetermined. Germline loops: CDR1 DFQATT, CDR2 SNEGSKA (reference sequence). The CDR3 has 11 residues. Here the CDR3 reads CSAEANYGYTF. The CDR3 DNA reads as TGCAGTGCTGAGGCTAATTATGGCTACACCTTC.

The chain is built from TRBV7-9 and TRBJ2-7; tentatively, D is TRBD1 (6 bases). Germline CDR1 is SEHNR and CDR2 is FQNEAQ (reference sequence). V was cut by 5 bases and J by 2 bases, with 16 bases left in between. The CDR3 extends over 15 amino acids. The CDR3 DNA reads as TGTGCCAGCAGCCCCCTCCCAGGGGCTACCTACGAGCAGTACTTC. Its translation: CASSPLPGATYEQYF.

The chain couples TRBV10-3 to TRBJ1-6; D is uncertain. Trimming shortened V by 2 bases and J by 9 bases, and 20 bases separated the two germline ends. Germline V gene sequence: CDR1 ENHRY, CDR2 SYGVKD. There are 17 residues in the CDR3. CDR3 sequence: CAISEPASVGVSSPLHF. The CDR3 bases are TGTGCCATCAGTGAGCCGGCTTCGGTCGGGGTGAGTTCACCCCTCCACTTT.

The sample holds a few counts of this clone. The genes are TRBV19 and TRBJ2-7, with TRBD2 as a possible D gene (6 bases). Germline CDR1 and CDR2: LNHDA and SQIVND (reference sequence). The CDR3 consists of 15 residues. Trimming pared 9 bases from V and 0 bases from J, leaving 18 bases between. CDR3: CARGGLADNSYEQYF. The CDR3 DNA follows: TGTGCCAGGGGGGGTTTAGCGGACAACTCCTACGAGCAGTACTTC.

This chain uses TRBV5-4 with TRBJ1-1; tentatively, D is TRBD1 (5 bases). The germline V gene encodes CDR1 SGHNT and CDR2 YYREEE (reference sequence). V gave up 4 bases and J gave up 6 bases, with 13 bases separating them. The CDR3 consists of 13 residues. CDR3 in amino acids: CASSRGTEPEAFF. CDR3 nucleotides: TGTGCCAGCAGCCGGGGGACCGAGCCTGAAGCTTTCTTT.

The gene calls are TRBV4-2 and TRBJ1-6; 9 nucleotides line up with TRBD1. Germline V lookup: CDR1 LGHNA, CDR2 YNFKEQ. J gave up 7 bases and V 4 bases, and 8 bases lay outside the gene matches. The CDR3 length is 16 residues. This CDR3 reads CASSLSPDRGNSPLHF. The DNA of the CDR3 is TGTGCCAGCAGCCTCTCACCGGACAGGGGAAATTCACCCCTCCACTTT.

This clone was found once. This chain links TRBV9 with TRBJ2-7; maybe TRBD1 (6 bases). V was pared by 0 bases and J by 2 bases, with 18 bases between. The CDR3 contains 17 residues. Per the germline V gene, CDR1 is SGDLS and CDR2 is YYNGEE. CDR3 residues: CASSVGSGQDRPYEQYF. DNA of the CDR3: TGTGCCAGCAGCGTAGGGTCGGGCCAGGACAGACCCTACGAGCAGTACTTC.

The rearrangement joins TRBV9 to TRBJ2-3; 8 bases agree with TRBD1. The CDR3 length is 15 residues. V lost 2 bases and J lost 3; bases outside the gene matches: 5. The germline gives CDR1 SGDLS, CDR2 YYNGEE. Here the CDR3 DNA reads TGTGCCAGCAGCGTCGGACAGGGTGGGACAGATACGCAGTATTTT. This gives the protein CASSVGQGGTDTQYF.

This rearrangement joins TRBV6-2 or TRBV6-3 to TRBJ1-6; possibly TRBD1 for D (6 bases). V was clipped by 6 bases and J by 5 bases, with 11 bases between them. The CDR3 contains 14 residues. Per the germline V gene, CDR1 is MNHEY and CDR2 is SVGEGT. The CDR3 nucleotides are TGTGCCAGCAGCCGCGGACAGAATAATTCACCCCTCCACTTT. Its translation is CASSRGQNNSPLHF.

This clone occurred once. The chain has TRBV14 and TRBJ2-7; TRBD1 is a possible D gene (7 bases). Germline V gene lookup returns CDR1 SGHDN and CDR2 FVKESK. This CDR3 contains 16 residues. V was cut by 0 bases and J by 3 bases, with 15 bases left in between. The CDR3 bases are TGTGCCAGCAGCCAAGACGGCAGGGGGGTCTTCTACGAGCAGTACTTC. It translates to CASSQDGRGVFYEQYF.

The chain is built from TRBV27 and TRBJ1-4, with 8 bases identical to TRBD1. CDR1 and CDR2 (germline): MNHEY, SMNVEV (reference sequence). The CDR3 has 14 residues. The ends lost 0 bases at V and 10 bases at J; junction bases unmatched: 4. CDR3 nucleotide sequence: TGTGCCAGCAGTTTATCGGGGACAGGAAGAAAACTGTTTTTT. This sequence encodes CASSLSGTGRKLFF.

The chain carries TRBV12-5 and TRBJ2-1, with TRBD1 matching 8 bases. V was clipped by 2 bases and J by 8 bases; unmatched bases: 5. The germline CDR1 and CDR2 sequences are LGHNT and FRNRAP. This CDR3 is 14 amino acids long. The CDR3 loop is CASGLSQGAHEQFF. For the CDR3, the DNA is TGTGCTAGTGGTTTGAGTCAGGGGGCGCATGAGCAGTTCTTC.

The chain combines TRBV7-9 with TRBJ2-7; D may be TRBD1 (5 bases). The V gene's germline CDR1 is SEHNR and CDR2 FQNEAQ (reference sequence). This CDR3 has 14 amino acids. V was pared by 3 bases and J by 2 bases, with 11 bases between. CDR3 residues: CASSFPQGTYEQYF. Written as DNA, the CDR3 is TGTGCCAGCAGCTTTCCCCAGGGTACCTACGAGCAGTACTTC. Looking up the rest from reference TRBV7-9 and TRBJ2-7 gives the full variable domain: DTGVSQNPRHKITKRGQNVTFRCDPISEHNRLYWYRQTLGQGPEFLTYFQNEAQLEKSRLLSDRFSAERPKGSFSTLEIQRTEQGDSAMYLCASSFPQGTYEQYFGPGTRLTVT.

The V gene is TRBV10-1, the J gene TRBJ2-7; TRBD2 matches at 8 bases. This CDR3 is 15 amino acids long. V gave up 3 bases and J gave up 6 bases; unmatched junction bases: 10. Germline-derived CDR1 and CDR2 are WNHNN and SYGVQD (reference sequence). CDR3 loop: CASSDPGTSNREQYF. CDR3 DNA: TGCGCCAGCAGTGACCCCGGGACTAGTAACCGCGAGCAGTACTTC.

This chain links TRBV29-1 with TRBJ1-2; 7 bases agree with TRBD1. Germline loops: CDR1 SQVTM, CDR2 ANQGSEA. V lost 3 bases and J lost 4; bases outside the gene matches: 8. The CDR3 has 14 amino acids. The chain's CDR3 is CSVEHPGTVYGYTF. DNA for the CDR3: TGCAGCGTTGAGCACCCCGGGACAGTCTATGGCTACACCTTC.

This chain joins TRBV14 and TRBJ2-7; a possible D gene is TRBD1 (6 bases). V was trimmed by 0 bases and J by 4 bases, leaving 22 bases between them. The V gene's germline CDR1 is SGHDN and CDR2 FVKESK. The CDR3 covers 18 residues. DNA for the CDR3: TGTGCCAGCAGCCAAGATTTGGGACACCTATTCTCGAAATACGAGCAGTACTTC. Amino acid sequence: CASSQDLGHLFSKYEQYF.

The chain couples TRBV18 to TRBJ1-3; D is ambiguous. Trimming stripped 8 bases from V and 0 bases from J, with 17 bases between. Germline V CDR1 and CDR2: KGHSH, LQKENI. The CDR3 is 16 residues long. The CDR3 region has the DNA TGTGCCAGCGCCCCCGATCTCCGGAGCTCTGGAAACACCATATATTTT. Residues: CASAPDLRSSGNTIYF.

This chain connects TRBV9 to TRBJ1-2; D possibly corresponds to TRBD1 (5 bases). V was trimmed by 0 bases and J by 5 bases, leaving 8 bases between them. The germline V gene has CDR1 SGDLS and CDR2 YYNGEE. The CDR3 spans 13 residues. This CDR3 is CASSVGDSYGYTF. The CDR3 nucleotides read TGTGCCAGCAGCGTAGGAGACAGTTATGGCTACACCTTC.

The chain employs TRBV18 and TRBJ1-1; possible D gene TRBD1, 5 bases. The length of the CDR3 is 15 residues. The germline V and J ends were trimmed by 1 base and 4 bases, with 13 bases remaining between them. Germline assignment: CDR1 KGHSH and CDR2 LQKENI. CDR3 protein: CASSPREGASTEAFF. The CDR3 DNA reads TGTGCCAGCTCACCACGCGAAGGGGCGAGCACTGAAGCTTTCTTT.

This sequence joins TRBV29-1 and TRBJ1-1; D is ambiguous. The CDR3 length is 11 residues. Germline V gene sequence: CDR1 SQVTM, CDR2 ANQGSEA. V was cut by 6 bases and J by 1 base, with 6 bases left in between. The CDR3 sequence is CSVRQNTEAFF. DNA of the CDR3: TGCAGCGTCCGACAGAACACTGAAGCTTTCTTT.

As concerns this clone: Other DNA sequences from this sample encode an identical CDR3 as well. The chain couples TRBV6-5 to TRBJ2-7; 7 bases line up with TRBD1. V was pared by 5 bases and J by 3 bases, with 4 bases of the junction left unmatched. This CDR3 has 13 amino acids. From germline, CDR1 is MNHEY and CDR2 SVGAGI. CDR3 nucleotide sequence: TGTGCCAGCAGTCGGACAGGAAACTACGAGCAGTACTTC. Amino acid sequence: CASSRTGNYEQYF.